These 13 T cell receptor beta chains share one sample of origin, sequenced in a study of metastatic and nonmetastatic thyroid tumors. TCRdb reprocessed the PCR reads using MiXCR. The data show approximately 74,000 clones, 13% to 15% seen once. All patients were treatment-naive before thyroid surgery. Sequenced: blood. These TCRs come from a male donor with papillary thyroid cancer or a benign thyroid nodule (not recorded which). Some clones in this sample may be carry-over from other donors' samples.

This clone came up many times. The chain links TRBV27 to TRBJ2-3, with D tentatively TRBD2 (7 bases). Germline assignment: CDR1 MNHEY and CDR2 SMNVEV (reference sequence). The CDR3 contains 16 residues. The V end was cut by 6 bases, the J end by 8 bases, with 24 bases between. The CDR3 region has the DNA TGTGCCAGCAGGCCTCCGGGACTACGGGGGCTTTTTACGCAGTATTTT. Translating gives CASRPPGLRGLFTQYF.

Notes on this clone: A clone one base away is much larger, so this may be a read error. Additional DNA sequences in this sample encode the identical CDR3. This chain connects TRBV4-1 to TRBJ2-5; D possibly corresponds to TRBD2 (5 bases). This CDR3 region has 15 residues. Germline V gene data show CDR1 as MGHRA and CDR2 as YSYEKL. CDR3 residues: CASSQIWTFQETQYF. DNA for the CDR3: TGCGCCAGTAGCCAAATCTGGACTTTCCAAGAGACCCAGTACTTC.

This clone was seen a handful of times. A single base separates this from a much larger clone, so it may be a read error. V usage is TRBV6-1 and J usage is TRBJ2-3; D uncertain. The CDR3 length is 10 residues. Germline loops: CDR1 MNHNS, CDR2 SASEGT. The CDR3 coding sequence is TGTGCCAGCAGCAAAGATACGCAGTATTTT. Protein: CASSKDTQYF.

V is TRBV20-1 and J is TRBJ2-7, with 8 bases aligning to TRBD2. This CDR3 comprises 15 residues. The germline CDR1 and CDR2 sequences are DFQATT and SNEGSKA (reference sequence). The CDR3 DNA reads TGCAGTGCTAGTACCCCGGGACTAGTCCTGGGCGAGCACTACGTC. It specifies CSASTPGLVLGEHYV.

The sample holds many counts of this clone. Other DNA sequences in this sample translate to the same CDR3. The gene calls are TRBV19 and TRBJ1-1, with a possible D match to TRBD1 (5 bases). The CDR3 sequence is 14 residues long. V lost 4 bases and J 2 bases, leaving 11 bases between the germline ends. Looked up from germline, CDR1 is LNHDA and CDR2 is SQIVND (reference sequence). CDR3 sequence reads: CASSSGTLNTEAFF. The CDR3 DNA reads TGTGCCAGTAGTAGCGGGACCCTAAACACTGAAGCTTTCTTT.

The rearrangement uses TRBV27 and TRBJ1-1, with unresolved D. This CDR3 has 13 residues. Between the trimmed V and J ends, which lost 6 bases and 1 base, there was a span of 9 bases. In germline, CDR1 is MNHEY, CDR2 SMNVEV (reference sequence). The CDR3 loop is CASSQRPNTEAFF. For the CDR3, the DNA is TGTGCCAGCAGCCAAAGGCCGAACACTGAAGCTTTCTTT.

The chain is built from TRBV19 and TRBJ2-1; 11 bases line up with TRBD1. Germline V CDR1 and CDR2: LNHDA, SQIVND (reference sequence). V shed 8 bases, J shed 7 bases, and the junction held 4 bases outside the gene matches. This CDR3 comprises 13 residues. Here the CDR3 reads CASGQGAFNEQFF. The CDR3 coding sequence is TGTGCCAGTGGACAGGGGGCGTTTAATGAGCAGTTCTTC.

This clone was detected a few times. A much larger clone lies a single base off, so this may be a read error. In the same sample, other DNA sequences code for this CDR3. The CDR3 region is CASSLRLGQGTVYGYTF. The DNA for the CDR3 is TGTGCCAGCAGCCTCCGATTGGGTCAGGGAACTGTGTATGGCTACACCTTC. V and J are TRBV3-1 and TRBJ1-2; maybe TRBD1 (5 bases). The length of the CDR3 is 17 residues. V lost 4 bases and J 5 bases, leaving 23 bases between the germline ends. The V gene's germline CDR1 is LGHDT and CDR2 YNNKEL (reference sequence).

This clone was found many times. This chain links TRBV7-8 with TRBJ2-2; the D call may be TRBD1 or TRBD2 (5 bases each). V shed 8 bases and J shed 2 bases, with 12 bases lying between them. CDR3 size: 14 residues. In germline, CDR1 is SGHVS, CDR2 FQNEAQ. DNA for the CDR3: TGTGCCAGCGGGGCCGGGACCAACACCGGGGAGCTGTTTTTT. As protein: CASGAGTNTGELFF.

This clone was seen many times. The chain has TRBV19 and TRBJ1-1; D possibly corresponds to TRBD1 (5 bases). V lost 3 bases, J lost 0 bases, and 8 bases lay in between. Germline V gives CDR1 LNHDA, CDR2 SQIVND (reference sequence). This CDR3 contains 14 residues. The CDR3 nucleotides read TGTGCCAGTAGTATGTCAGGGATGAACACTGAAGCTTTCTTT. Amino acid sequence: CASSMSGMNTEAFF.

This clone was counted at least ten times. The gene calls are TRBV27 and TRBJ2-2; maybe TRBD2 (6 bases). The CDR3 has 15 amino acids. Germline CDR1 and CDR2: MNHEY and SMNVEV (reference sequence). Trimming shortened V by 6 bases and J by 4 bases, and 15 bases separated the two germline ends. The CDR3 DNA sequence: TGTGCCAGCAGCCCTCGGGGGTTAAGCACCGGGGAGCTGTTTTTT. This sequence encodes CASSPRGLSTGELFF.

This clone was observed a single time. With a much larger clone just one base away, this may be a read error. The rearrangement links TRBV12-5 to TRBJ1-1, with D hard to call. This CDR3 comprises 13 residues. Trimming pared 2 bases from V and 3 bases from J, leaving 7 bases between. Germline V gives CDR1 LGHNT, CDR2 FRNRAP. Written as DNA, the CDR3 is TGTGCTAGTGGTTTGTCCAGTGACACTGAAGCTTTCTTT. It is translated as CASGLSSDTEAFF.

This clone was detected many times. V and J are TRBV27 and TRBJ2-1; TRBD2 matches at 7 bases. V was clipped by 8 bases and J by 4 bases; unmatched bases: 11. In germline, CDR1 is MNHEY, CDR2 SMNVEV (reference sequence). The CDR3 has 15 residues. The CDR3, as DNA: TGTGCCAGCGGGTTCCCTAGCGGTACTTACAATGAGCAGTTCTTC. This sequence encodes CASGFPSGTYNEQFF.